These T cell receptor beta chains were read from a single sample in a study of OX40 agonist ivuxolimab in advanced cancers. The protocol was immunoSEQ multiplex PCR, while the TCRdb copy is restricted to in-frame clones and leaves out a portion. The table lists 50,000 to 65,000 clones, around four fifths of them singletons. Here the sequenced sample was CD4+ or CD8+ T cells sorted from blood, taken in a trial of the OX40 agonist ivuxolimab. Source of these receptors: an adult with an advanced solid tumor such as melanoma, head and neck, liver or kidney cancer. The CDR3 runs from the conserved cysteine through the conserved F or W. The D gene is left open where the match is weak. Size values are once, few and many counts, or a class for expanded clones, and some rows have none.

clone_size	d_call	v_call	cdr3_length	j_call	cdr3_aa	cdr3_nt
few	TRBD1	TRBV7-8	18	TRBJ2-5	CASSLRLGQGGVEETQYF	TGTGCCAGCAGCCTACGCCTGGGACAGGGTGGGGTGGAAGAGACCCAGTACTTC
-	TRBD1	TRBV5-1	14	TRBJ1-2	CASSSGQGRIGYTF	TGCGCCAGCAGCTCCGGACAGGGAAGGATTGGCTACACCTTC
-	-	TRBV9	13	TRBJ1-2	CASSVVESYGYTF	TGTGCCAGCAGCGTAGTTGAAAGCTATGGCTACACCTTC
-	-	TRBV7-9	16	TRBJ2-1	CASSLTPGPSYNEQFF	TGTGCCAGCAGCTTAACCCCAGGGCCGTCCTACAATGAGCAGTTCTTC
-	TRBD1	TRBV28	12	TRBJ2-5	CAVKGQGVSQYF	TGTGCCGTCAAGGGACAGGGGGTTTCCCAGTACTTC
-	-	TRBV6-5	14	TRBJ2-7	CASTKGDIGYEQYF	TGTGCCTCTACTAAGGGGGATATCGGTTACGAGCAGTACTTC
once	-	TRBV28	14	TRBJ2-7	CASSGGEFPYEQYF	TGTGCCAGCTCAGGGGGGGAATTCCCCTACGAGCAGTACTTC
-	-	TRBV5-1	14	TRBJ2-7	CASSLGPGDYEQYF	TGCGCCAGCAGCTTGGGGCCCGGAGACTACGAGCAGTACTTC
-	-	TRBV11-1	15	TRBJ1-1	CASSLEGSLNTEAFF	TGTGCCAGCAGCTTAGAAGGATCCTTGAACACTGAAGCTTTCTTT
-	-	TRBV5-1	13	TRBJ1-1	CASSLTGQTEAFF	TGCGCCAGCAGCTTGACAGGACAAACTGAAGCTTTCTTT
-	-	TRBV7-2	16	TRBJ2-3	CASSLGDLGRTDTQYF	TGTGCCAGCAGCTTAGGGGACTTAGGTCGTACAGATACGCAGTATTTT
-	-	TRBV11-1	14	TRBJ1-2	CASSLLRSLSGYTF	TGTGCCAGCAGCTTACTTCGTTCTCTCTCGGGCTACACCTTC
-	TRBD1	TRBV27	15	TRBJ2-7	CASSQGGEGSYEQYF	TGTGCCAGCAGTCAAGGGGGCGAGGGCTCCTACGAGCAGTACTTC
-	TRBD2	TRBV5-1	16	TRBJ2-5	CASSPGLAGGQETQYF	TGCGCCAGCAGCCCGGGACTAGCGGGGGGCCAAGAGACCCAGTACTTC
few	TRBD1	TRBV14	20	TRBJ1-6	CASSQVGQGALGSYNSPLHF	TGTGCCAGCAGCCAAGTCGGGCAGGGGGCGTTGGGCTCCTATAATTCACCCCTCCACTTT
once	-	TRBV5-1	14	TRBJ1-1	CASSLVQQNTEAFF	TGCGCCAGCAGCTTGGTTCAGCAGAACACTGAAGCTTTCTTT
few	TRBD2	TRBV5-1	17	TRBJ2-7	CASSSGLAGGSSREQYF	TGCGCCAGCAGCTCGGGACTAGCGGGGGGGTCCTCTCGCGAGCAGTACTTC
-	-	TRBV29-1	14	TRBJ2-6	CSVGRQDGANVLTF	TGCAGCGTGGGGAGACAGGACGGGGCCAACGTCCTGACTTTC
-	-	TRBV19	14	TRBJ2-1	CASSPDPPHYEQFF	TGTGCCAGTAGTCCGGATCCCCCCCATTATGAGCAGTTCTTC
few	-	TRBV6-1	15	TRBJ1-2	CASSGPIGANYGYTF	TGTGCCAGCAGTGGCCCCATAGGGGCCAACTATGGCTACACCTTC
-	-	TRBV10-3	12	TRBJ1-1	CAISGGNTEAFF	TGTGCCATCAGTGGCGGGAACACTGAAGCTTTCTTT
-	TRBD1	TRBV7-2	16	TRBJ2-1	CASSSLDRTPYNEQFF	TGTGCCAGCAGCTCGCTGGACAGGACCCCCTACAATGAGCAGTTCTTC
-	TRBD2	TRBV4-1	18	TRBJ2-7	CASSQDSSGGTLSYEQYF	TGCGCCAGCAGCCAAGATTCAAGCGGGGGGACGTTAAGCTACGAGCAGTACTTC
-	TRBD1	TRBV29-1	14	TRBJ2-3	CSVRTGGFTDTQYF	TGCAGCGTTAGGACAGGGGGCTTTACAGATACGCAGTATTTT
-	-	TRBV15	13	TRBJ2-2	CATSSVGLGELFF	TGTGCCACCAGCAGCGTAGGGCTCGGGGAGCTGTTTTTT
once	-	TRBV19	14	TRBJ1-5	CASSIGRGRQPQHF	TGTGCCAGTAGTATTGGCAGGGGAAGGCAGCCCCAGCATTTT
few	-	TRBV11-2	18	TRBJ2-2	CASTALARGGHNTGELFF	TGTGCCAGCACCGCATTAGCGAGGGGGGGGCATAACACCGGGGAGCTGTTTTTT
-	TRBD1	TRBV27	15	TRBJ2-3	CASSDADRATDTQYF	TGTGCCAGCAGTGATGCGGACAGGGCCACAGATACGCAGTATTTT
few	-	TRBV5-1	13	TRBJ2-7	CASSGGQYYEQYF	TGCGCCAGCAGCGGCGGACAGTACTACGAGCAGTACTTC
-	TRBD2	TRBV5-8	17	TRBJ2-5	CASSLGLAGGLQETQYF	TGTGCCAGCAGCTTGGGACTAGCGGGGGGATTACAAGAGACCCAGTACTTC
-	-	TRBV7-2	16	TRBJ2-3	CASSAPGLETGDTQYF	TGTGCCAGCAGCGCACCGGGACTAGAGACAGGGGATACGCAGTATTTT
-	-	TRBV11-2	13	TRBJ1-1	CASSLGPSAEAFF	TGTGCCAGCAGCTTAGGTCCCTCGGCTGAAGCTTTCTTT
-	TRBD2	TRBV5-4	17	TRBJ2-2	CASSLELAGVNTGELFF	TGTGCCAGCAGCTTGGAGCTAGCGGGGGTTAACACCGGGGAGCTGTTTTTT
-	-	TRBV6-1	13	TRBJ1-1	CASCPPPDTEAFF	TGTGCCAGTTGCCCGCCTCCGGACACTGAAGCTTTCTTT
-	TRBD1	TRBV2	15	TRBJ2-3	CASSVRQGGTDTQYF	TGTGCCAGCAGTGTACGACAGGGGGGCACAGATACGCAGTATTTT
-	-	TRBV28	14	TRBJ1-5	CASTMIGSNQPQHF	TGTGCCAGCACCATGATAGGTAGCAATCAGCCCCAGCATTTT
-	-	TRBV15	14	TRBJ2-1	CATSRGGVGNEQFF	TGTGCCACCAGCCGAGGCGGGGTGGGGAATGAGCAGTTCTTC